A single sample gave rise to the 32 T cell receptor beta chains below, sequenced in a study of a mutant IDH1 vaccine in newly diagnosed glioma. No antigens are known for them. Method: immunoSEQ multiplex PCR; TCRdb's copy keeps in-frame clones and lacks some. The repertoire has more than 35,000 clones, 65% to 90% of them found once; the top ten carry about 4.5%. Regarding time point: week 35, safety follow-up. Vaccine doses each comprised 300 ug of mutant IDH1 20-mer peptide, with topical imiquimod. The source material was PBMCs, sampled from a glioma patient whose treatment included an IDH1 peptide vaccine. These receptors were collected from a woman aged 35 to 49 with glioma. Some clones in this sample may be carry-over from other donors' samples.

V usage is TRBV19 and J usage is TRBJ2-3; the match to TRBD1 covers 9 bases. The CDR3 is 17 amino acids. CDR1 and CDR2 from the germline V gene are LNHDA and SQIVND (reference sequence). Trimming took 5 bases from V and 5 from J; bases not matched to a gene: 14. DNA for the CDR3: TGTGCCAGTAGTCAGGGTACCAACAGGGGGCGCGGAGATACGCAGTATTTT. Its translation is CASSQGTNRGRGDTQYF.

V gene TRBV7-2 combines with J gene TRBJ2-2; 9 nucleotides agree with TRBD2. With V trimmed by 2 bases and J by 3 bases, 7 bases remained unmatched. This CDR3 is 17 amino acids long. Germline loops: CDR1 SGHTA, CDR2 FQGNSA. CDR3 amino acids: CASSLRREGVYTGELFF. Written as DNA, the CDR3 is TGTGCCAGCAGCTTAAGGCGGGAGGGCGTTTACACCGGGGAGCTGTTTTTT.

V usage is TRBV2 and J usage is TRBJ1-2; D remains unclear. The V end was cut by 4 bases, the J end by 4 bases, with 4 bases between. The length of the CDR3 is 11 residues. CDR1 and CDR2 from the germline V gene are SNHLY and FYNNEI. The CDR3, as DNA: TGTGCCAGCAGTGTAAGCTATGGCTACACCTTC. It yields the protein CASSVSYGYTF.

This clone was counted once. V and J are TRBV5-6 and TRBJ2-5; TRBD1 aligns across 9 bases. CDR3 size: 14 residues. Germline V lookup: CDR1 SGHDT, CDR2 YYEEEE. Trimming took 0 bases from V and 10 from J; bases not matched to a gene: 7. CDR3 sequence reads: CASSLGGQGDVQYF. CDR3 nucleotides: TGTGCCAGCAGCTTGGGGGGACAGGGTGACGTCCAGTACTTC.

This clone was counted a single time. The CDR3 DNA reads TGTGCCAGCAGCTTAGAGGGGTGGACTAGCGGGAGGGCCGGGTACGAGCAGTACTTC. Its translation is CASSLEGWTSGRAGYEQYF. This chain links TRBV13 with TRBJ2-7, with 15 positions matching TRBD2. The CDR3 has 19 residues. J lost 4 bases, V lost 1 base, and 11 bases had no gene match. Germline assignment: CDR1 PRHDT and CDR2 FYEKMQ (reference sequence). The full variable domain, with the rest looked up from reference TRBV13 and TRBJ2-7, is AAGVIQSPRHLIKEKRETATLKCYPIPRHDTVYWYQQGPGQDPQFLISFYEKMQSDKGSIPDRFSAQQFSDYHSELNMSSLELGDSALYFCASSLEGWTSGRAGYEQYFGPGTRLTVT.

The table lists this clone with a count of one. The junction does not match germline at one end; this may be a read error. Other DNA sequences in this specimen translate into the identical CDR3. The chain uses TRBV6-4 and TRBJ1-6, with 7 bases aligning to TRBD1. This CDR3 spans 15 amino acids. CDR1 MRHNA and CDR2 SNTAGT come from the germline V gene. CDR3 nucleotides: TGTGCCAGCAGTGACACCCGACAGGGCCATTCACCCCTCCACTTC. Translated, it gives CASSDTRQGHSPLHF.

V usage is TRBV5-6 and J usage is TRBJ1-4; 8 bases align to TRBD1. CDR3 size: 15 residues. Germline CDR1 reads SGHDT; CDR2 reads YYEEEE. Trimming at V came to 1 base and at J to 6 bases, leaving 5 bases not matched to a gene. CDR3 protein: CASSLRTGGYEKLFF. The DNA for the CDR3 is TGTGCCAGCAGCTTGCGCACAGGGGGTTATGAAAAACTGTTTTTT.

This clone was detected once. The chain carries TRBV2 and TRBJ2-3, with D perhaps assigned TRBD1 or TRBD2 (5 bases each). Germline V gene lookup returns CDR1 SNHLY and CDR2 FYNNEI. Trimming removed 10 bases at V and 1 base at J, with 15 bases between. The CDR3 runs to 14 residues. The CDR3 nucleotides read TGTGCCATCCGAGACCAGGGACGCACAGATACGCAGTATTTT. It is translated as CAIRDQGRTDTQYF.

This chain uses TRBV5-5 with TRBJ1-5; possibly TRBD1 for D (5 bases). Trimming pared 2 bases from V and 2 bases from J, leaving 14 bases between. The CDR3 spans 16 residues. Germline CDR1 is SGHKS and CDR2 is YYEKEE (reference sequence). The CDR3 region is CASSLGTLSGNQPQHF. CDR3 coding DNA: TGTGCCAGCAGCTTAGGGACTCTCAGCGGCAATCAGCCCCAGCATTTT.

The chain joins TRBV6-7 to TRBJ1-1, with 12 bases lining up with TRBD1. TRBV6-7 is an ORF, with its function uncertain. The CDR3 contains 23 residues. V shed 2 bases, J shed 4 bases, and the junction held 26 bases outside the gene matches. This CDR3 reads CASSYEVLDGPGQGAQRVTEAFF. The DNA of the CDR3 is TGTGCCAGCAGTTACGAGGTATTGGACGGGCCGGGACAGGGGGCTCAAAGGGTCACTGAAGCTTTCTTT.

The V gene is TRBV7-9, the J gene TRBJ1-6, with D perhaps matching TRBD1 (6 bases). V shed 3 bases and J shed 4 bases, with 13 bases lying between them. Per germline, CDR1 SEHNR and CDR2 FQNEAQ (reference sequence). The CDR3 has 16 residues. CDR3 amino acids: CASSFRGGQYNSPLHF. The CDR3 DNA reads TGTGCCAGCAGCTTCCGGGGCGGACAGTATAATTCACCCCTCCACTTT.

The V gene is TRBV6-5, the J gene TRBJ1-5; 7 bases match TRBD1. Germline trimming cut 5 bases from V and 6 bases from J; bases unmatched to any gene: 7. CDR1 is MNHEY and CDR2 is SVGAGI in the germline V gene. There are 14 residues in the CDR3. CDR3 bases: TGTGCCAGCAGTCAACGAAACAGGGGTCAGCCCCAGCATTTT. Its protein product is CASSQRNRGQPQHF.

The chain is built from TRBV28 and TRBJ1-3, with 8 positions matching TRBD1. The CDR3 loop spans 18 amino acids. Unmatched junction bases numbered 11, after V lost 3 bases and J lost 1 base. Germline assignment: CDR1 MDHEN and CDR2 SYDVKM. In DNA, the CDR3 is TGTGCCAGCAGTTTGAGGACAGGGAACTCACCTTCTGGAAACACCATATATTTT. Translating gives CASSLRTGNSPSGNTIYF.

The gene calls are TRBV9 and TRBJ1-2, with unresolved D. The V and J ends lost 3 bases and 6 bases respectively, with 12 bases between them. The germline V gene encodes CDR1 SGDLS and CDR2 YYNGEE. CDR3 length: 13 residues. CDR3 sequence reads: CASSGLNTDGYTF. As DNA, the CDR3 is TGTGCCAGCAGCGGACTCAACACAGATGGCTACACCTTC.

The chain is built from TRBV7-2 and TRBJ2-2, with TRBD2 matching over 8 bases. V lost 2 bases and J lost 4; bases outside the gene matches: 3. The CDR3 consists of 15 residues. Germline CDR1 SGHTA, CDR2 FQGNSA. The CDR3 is CASSLRLAGTGELFF. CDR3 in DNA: TGTGCCAGCAGCTTACGGCTAGCGGGCACCGGGGAGCTGTTTTTT. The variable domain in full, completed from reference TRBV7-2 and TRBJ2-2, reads GAGVSQSPSNKVTEKGKDVELRCDPISGHTALYWYRQSLGQGLEFLIYFQGNSAPDKSGLPSDRFSAERTGGSVSTLTIQRTQQEDSAVYLCASSLRLAGTGELFFGEGSRLTVL.

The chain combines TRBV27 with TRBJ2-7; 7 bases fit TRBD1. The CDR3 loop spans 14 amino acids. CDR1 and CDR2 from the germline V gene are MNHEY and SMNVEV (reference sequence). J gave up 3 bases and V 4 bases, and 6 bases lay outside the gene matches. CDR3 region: CASSSTGRLYEQYF. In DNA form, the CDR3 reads TGTGCCAGCAGTTCGACAGGGCGTCTCTACGAGCAGTACTTC.

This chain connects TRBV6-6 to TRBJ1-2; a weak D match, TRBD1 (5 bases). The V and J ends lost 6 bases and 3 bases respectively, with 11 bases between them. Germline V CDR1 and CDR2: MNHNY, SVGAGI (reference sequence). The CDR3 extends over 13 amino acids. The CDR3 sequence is CASSDAGDYGYTF. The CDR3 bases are TGTGCCAGCAGCGACGCGGGGGACTATGGCTACACCTTC.

This CDR3 reads CASSLLAGVSTDTQYF. The CDR3 coding sequence is TGCGCCAGCAGCTTACTAGCGGGAGTGAGTACAGATACGCAGTATTTT. V is TRBV5-1 and J is TRBJ2-3; TRBD2 matches at 11 bases. Trimming took 2 bases from V and 3 from J; bases not matched to a gene: 5. Germline V gene lookup returns CDR1 SGHRS and CDR2 YFSETQ. The CDR3 runs 16 residues.

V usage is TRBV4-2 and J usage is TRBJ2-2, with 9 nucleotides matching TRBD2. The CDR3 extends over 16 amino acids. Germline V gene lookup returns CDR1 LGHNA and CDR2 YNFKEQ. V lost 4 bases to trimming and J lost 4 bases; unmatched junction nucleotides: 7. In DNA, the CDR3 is TGTGCCAGCAGCCCGGGACTAGCCCTTGGCACCGGGGAGCTGTTTTTT. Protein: CASSPGLALGTGELFF.

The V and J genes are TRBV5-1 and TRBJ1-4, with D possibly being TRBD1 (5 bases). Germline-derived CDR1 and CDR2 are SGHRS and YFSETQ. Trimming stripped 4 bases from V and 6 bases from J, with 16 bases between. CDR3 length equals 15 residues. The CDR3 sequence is CASSSSGPMDEKLFF. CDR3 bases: TGCGCCAGCAGCAGCTCAGGGCCGATGGATGAAAAACTGTTTTTT.

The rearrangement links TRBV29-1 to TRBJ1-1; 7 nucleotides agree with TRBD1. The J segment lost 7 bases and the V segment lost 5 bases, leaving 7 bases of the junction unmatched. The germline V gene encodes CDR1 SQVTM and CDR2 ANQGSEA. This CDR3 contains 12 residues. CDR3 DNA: TGCAGCGTTAGTGGAGGGGGCAATGAAGCTTTCTTT. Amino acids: CSVSGGGNEAFF.

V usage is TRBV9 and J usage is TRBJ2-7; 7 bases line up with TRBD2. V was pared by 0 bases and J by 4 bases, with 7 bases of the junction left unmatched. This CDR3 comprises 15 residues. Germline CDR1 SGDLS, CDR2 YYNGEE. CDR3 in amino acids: CASSVVASGEYEQYF. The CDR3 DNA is TGTGCCAGCAGCGTAGTGGCTAGCGGTGAATACGAGCAGTACTTC.

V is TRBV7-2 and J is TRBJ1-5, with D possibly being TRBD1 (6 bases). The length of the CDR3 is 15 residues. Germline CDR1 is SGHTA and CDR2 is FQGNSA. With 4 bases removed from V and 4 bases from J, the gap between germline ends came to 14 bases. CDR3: CASSYTGGGNQPQHF. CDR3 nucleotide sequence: TGTGCCAGCAGCTATACTGGAGGGGGAAATCAGCCCCAGCATTTT.

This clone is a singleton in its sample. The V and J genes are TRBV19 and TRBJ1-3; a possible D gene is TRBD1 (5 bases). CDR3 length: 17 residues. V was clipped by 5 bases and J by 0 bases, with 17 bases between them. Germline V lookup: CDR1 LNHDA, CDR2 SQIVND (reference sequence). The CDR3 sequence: CASSPTLRTHSGNTIYF. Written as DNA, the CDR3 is TGTGCCAGTAGTCCCACCTTGAGGACACACTCTGGAAACACCATATATTTT.

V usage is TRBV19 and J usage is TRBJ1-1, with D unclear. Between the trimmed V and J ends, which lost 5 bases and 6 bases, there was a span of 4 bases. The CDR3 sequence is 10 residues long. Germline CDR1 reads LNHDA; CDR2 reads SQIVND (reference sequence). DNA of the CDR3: TGTGCCAGTAGTGGCCCTGAAGCTTTCTTT. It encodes CASSGPEAFF.

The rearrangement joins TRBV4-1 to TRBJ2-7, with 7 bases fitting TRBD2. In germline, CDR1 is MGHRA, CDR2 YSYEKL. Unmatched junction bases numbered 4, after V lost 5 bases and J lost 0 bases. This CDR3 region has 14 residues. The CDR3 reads CASSLAGRSYEQYF. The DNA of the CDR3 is TGCGCCAGCAGCTTAGCGGGCCGCTCCTACGAGCAGTACTTC.

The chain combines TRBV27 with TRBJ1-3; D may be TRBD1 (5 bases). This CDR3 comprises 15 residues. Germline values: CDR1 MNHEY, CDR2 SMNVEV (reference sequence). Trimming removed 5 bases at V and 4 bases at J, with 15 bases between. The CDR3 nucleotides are TGTGCCAGCAGTGCAACCAGGGTGCTCGGAAACACCATATATTTT. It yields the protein CASSATRVLGNTIYF.

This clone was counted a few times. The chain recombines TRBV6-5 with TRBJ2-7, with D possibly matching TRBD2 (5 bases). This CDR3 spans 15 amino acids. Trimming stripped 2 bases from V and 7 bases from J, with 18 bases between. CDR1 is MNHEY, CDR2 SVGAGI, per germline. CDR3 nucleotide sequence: TGTGCCAGCAGTTACGGCTTGGCGGACCGGGGAGAGCAGTACTTC. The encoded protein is CASSYGLADRGEQYF.

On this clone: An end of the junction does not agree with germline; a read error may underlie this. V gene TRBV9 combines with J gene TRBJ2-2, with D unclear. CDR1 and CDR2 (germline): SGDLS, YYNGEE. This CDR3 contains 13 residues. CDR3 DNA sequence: TGTGCCAGCAGCGTAGGGAACCCCGGGGAGCTGTTTTTT. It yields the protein CASSVGNPGELFF.

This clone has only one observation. CDR3 bases: TGTGCCAGCAGCAAGAGGGGGCTGTGCAATCAGCCCCAGCATTTT. It translates to CASSKRGLCNQPQHF. The chain has TRBV21-1 and TRBJ1-5; TRBD1 reflects the table's D call only, with no check against the DNA. TRBV21-1 is labeled a pseudogene. The CDR3 runs to 15 residues.

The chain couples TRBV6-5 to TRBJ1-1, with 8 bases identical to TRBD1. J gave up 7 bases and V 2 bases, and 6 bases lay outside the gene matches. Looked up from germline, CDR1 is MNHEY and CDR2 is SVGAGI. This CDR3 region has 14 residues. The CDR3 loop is CASSYVQGVNEAFF. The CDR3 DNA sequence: TGTGCCAGCAGTTACGTACAGGGGGTTAATGAAGCTTTCTTT.

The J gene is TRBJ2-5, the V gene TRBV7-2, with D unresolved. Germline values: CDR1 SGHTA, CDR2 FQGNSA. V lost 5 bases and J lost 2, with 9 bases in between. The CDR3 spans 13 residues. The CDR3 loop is CASSQNSQETQYF. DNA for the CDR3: TGTGCCAGCAGCCAAAACAGTCAAGAGACCCAGTACTTC.